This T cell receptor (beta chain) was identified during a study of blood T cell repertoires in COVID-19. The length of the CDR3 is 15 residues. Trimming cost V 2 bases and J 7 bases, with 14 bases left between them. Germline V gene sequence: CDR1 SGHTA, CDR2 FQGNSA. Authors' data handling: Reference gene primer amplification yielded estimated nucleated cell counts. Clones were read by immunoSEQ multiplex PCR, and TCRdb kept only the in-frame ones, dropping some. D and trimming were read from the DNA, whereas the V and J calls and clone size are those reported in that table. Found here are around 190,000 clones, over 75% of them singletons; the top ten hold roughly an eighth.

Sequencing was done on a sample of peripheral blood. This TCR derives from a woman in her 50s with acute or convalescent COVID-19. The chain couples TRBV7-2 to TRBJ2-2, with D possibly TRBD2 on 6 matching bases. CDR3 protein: CASSLKTSRVGELFF. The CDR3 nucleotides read TGTGCCAGCAGCTTAAAAACTAGCCGGGTCGGGGAGCTGTTTTTT.